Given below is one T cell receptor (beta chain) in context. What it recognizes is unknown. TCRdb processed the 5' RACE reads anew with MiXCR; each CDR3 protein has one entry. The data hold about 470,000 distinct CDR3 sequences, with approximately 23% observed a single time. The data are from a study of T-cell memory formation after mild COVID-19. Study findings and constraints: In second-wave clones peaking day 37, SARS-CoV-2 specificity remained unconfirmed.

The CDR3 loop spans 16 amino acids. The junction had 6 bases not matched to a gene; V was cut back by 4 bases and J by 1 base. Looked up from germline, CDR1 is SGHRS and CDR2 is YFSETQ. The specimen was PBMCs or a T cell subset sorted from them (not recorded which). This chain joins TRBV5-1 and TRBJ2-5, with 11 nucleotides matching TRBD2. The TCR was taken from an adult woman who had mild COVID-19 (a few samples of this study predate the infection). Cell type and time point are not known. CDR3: CASSISGTSGQETQYF. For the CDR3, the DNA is TGCGCCAGCAGCATATCCGGGACTAGCGGCCAAGAGACCCAGTACTTC.